The sequence of this T cell receptor (beta chain) was determined in a study of cytomegalovirus exposure and HLA in healthy donors. Looking at the study overall: The approximately 120 validation repertoires and the approximately 690 first-cohort repertoires shared a platform, a later analysis reported. The study, taken as a whole, reports: Despite most TCR sequences being rare, some public TCRs occurred in many donors. The study recorded fewer than 200 TCR beta chains that were cytomegalovirus-associated.

With 3 bases clipped from V and 2 bases from J, the junction kept 8 bases outside the gene matches. The germline CDR1 and CDR2 sequences are SGDLS and YYNGEE. This CDR3 is built from 16 residues. TCRdb's copy holds only in-frame clones and misses some; the assay was immunoSEQ multiplex PCR. The repertoire holds 100,000 to 150,000 clones, with roughly 87% as singletons. With regard to this clone: Its antigen remains unknown.

The donors were in the approximately 120-subject validation cohort; that cohort was separate from the roughly 700-subject first cohort. J is TRBJ1-3 and V is TRBV9, with 7 bases aligning to TRBD1. The sequenced material came from PBMCs. The sequence was obtained from a woman aged 18 to 35 in good health and CMV-seronegative. Here the CDR3 reads CASSALQGSPGNTIYF. The DNA of the CDR3 is TGTGCCAGCAGCGCCCTACAGGGGTCGCCTGGAAACACCATATATTTT.